This TCR beta chain was found in a study of T cells in Graves' hyperthyroidism and ophthalmopathy. Regarding the study as a whole: The model's output predicted ophthalmopathy at a median of roughly 6 months prior to onset. A 13 V-J model separated ophthalmopathy from stable hyperthyroidism.

About this clonotype: The target antigen is unknown.

TCR beta CDR3 sequences were amplified from RNA transcripts. Primed by the HTBI set, a first-round RT-PCR was run on the TCR CDR3. TCRdb ran MiXCR on the multiplex PCR reads and lists one entry per CDR3 protein. Counted here are 600,000 to 850,000 distinct CDR3 sequences, about 17% occurring once; the ten biggest clones make up 16%. Those patients with uncontrolled infection, other autoimmune disease, pregnancy or lactation were excluded. Every diagnosis used clinical symptoms, serum thyroxine and TRAb, thyroid ultrasound and orbital computed tomography. The sequence came from a woman between 45 and 65 years old with Graves' hyperthyroidism that later progressed to Graves' ophthalmopathy. Sequenced: blood.

The CDR3 loop reads CASEEGPSNQPQHF. The CDR3 region has the DNA TGTGCCAGCGAGGAGGGCCCGAGCAATCAGCCCCAGCATTTT. The rearrangement uses TRBV7-2 and TRBJ1-5; D unresolved. Germline CDR1 SGHTA, CDR2 FQGNSA. This CDR3 comprises 14 residues. The V and J ends lost 8 bases and 1 base respectively, with 12 bases between them.